Below, one TCR beta chain is given with its context. The table came from immunoSEQ multiplex PCR; TCRdb's copy has only in-frame clones and leaves some out. The sample has approximately 88,000 clones, roughly 95% seen once. This entry is derived from a study of T cell changes during pregnancy in multiple sclerosis. This specimen was peripheral blood, taken in the second trimester of pregnancy. The receptor comes from a female donor with multiple sclerosis, enrolled in a pregnancy study.

The CDR3 loop reads CASSLVESSGANVLTF. In DNA, the CDR3 is TGCGCCAGCAGCTTGGTAGAAAGCTCTGGGGCCAACGTCCTGACTTTC. This rearrangement joins TRBV5-1 to TRBJ2-6; D unresolved. Trimming removed 0 bases at V and 0 bases at J, with 7 bases between. Germline CDR1 SGHRS, CDR2 YFSETQ. The CDR3 has 16 residues.